The rows below give T cell receptor beta chains drawn from one sample of a study of T cell responses to AZD1222 COVID-19 vaccine. Sequencing used immunoSEQ multiplex PCR; TCRdb keeps in-frame clones, though not all of them. The sample yields 120,000 or so clones, about nine tenths seen once. The sample in question was peripheral blood, obtained on day 0 of AZD1222 vaccination. Every receptor here comes from an adult in good health. Both conserved end residues are part of each CDR3. The order of the fields is D gene, V gene, CDR3 protein. A D gene is named only where the DNA matches it firmly.

.	TRBV4-1	CASSQDRRSSYEQYF
TRBD1	TRBV19	CASSMDRDPKNIQYF
TRBD1	TRBV19	CASSIGQDNYEQYF
.	TRBV6-5	CASRDRQLDNSPLHF
.	TRBV15	CATSSLKGTANEKLFF
TRBD1	TRBV27	CASSPPGGSGNQPQHF
.	TRBV12-3/TRBV12-4	CASSPNWGEQYF
.	TRBV6-5	CASSYGVYEQYF
TRBD1	TRBV5-4	CASSLAGTGAYEQYF
.	TRBV3-1/TRBV3-2	CASTHQGTSYGYTF
TRBD1	TRBV6-1	CASSEGYRGSYEQYF
.	TRBV21-1	CASSAGPTPYEQYF
TRBD1	TRBV19	CASSPGTGDEKLFF
TRBD2	TRBV2	CASSDLAGGGTDTQYF
.	TRBV29-1	CSVSGAESSYEQYF
.	TRBV7-2	CASSLDTGWNYGYTF
.	TRBV15	CATSRDLTGNSNQPQHF
.	TRBV7-8	CASSLNLQVSYEQYF
.	TRBV5-1	CASSSGQYGYTF
.	TRBV6-2/TRBV6-3	CASTPTEEGRGYTF
.	TRBV7-9	CASSSPRTEKNTEAFF
.	TRBV3-1/TRBV3-2	CASSQPGRDEAFF
.	TRBV19	CASTLGNTEAFF
.	TRBV6-5	CASSRDSYYGYTF
.	TRBV4-2	CASSPGEGGETQYF
TRBD1	TRBV5-1	CASSPPGTAHNEKLFF
.	TRBV3-1/TRBV3-2	CASSQLTDSYEQYF
TRBD1	TRBV5-1	CASSLGDRAYGYTF
.	TRBV10-1	CASSESYNEQFF
.	TRBV6-2/TRBV6-3	CASSKTGPQYNQPQHF
.	TRBV24-1	CATSDSGLSTYEQYF
TRBD1	TRBV18	CASSSGTDNSPLHF
.	TRBV9	CASSVASGVGNEQFF
TRBD1	TRBV30	CAWSVGGTVGYTF
.	TRBV3-1/TRBV3-2	CASSQDGGTYQPQHF
.	TRBV2	CASSPLLSPPEKLFF
.	TRBV3-1/TRBV3-2	CASSPWRWGRGMNTEAFF
TRBD1	TRBV5-6	CASSWGQGFEQYF
.	TRBV28	CASSSRAEAFF
.	TRBV28	CASRFPGNTEAFF
.	TRBV18	CASSPTTRGQGTNERKGFF
.	TRBV7-9	CASSSTRGEQFF
.	TRBV30	CAWSVGAQGNQPQHF
TRBD2	TRBV4-1	CASSQVLGRDTGELFF
.	TRBV3-1/TRBV3-2	CASSQEGGTGGYTF
TRBD1	TRBV2	CASSGQGVTNEKLFF
.	TRBV6-1	CASSESETDSNQPQHF
.	TRBV21-1	CASSKDRGPRETQYF
.	TRBV6-5	CASSYSRDTEAFF
.	TRBV28	CASSLEGSYEQYF
.	TRBV19	CASSIRRNSPLHF
TRBD2	TRBV29-1	CSVEGASGGYSYEQYF
TRBD2	TRBV6-1	CASSEEGLAGNEQFF